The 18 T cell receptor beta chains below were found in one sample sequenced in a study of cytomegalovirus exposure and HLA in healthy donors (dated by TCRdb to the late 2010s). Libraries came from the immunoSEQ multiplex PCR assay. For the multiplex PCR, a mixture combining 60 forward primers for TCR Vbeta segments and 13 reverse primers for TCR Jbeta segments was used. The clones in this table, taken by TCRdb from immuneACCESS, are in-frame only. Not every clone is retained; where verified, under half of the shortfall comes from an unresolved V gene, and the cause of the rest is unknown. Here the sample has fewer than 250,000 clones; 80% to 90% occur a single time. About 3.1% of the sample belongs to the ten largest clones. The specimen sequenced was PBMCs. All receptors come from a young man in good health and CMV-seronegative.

The CDR3 region has the DNA TGTGCCAGCAGCAACCCCACGGGACAGGGTGATTACGAGCAGTACTTC. This gives the protein CASSNPTGQGDYEQYF. The V gene is TRBV9, the J gene TRBJ2-7, with 9 bases that match TRBD1. The CDR3 runs 16 residues. Germline lookup yields CDR1 SGDLS and CDR2 YYNGEE. J gave up 4 bases and V 4 bases, and 12 bases lay outside the gene matches.

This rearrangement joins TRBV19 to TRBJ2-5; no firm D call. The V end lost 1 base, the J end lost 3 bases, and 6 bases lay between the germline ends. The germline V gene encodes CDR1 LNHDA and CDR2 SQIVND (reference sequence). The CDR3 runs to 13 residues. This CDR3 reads CASSIGHKETQYF. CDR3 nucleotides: TGTGCCAGTAGTATAGGACACAAAGAGACCCAGTACTTC. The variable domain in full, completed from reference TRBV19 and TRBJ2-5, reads DGGITQSPKYLFRKEGQNVTLSCEQNLNHDAMYWYRQDPGQGLRLIYYSQIVNDFQKGDIAEGYSVSREKKESFPLTVTSAQKNPTAFYLCASSIGHKETQYFGPGTRLLVL.

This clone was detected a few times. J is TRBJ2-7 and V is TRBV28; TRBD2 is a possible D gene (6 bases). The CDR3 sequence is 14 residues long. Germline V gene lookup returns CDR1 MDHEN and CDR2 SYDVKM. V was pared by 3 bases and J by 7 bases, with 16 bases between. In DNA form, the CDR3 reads TGTGCCAGCAGTTTGGTAGCGGTTAAGAGGGAGCAGTACTTC. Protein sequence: CASSLVAVKREQYF.

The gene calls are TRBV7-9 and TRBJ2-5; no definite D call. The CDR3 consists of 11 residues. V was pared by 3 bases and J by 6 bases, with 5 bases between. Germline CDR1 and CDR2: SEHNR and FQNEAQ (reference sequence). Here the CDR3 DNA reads TGTGCCAGCAGCTTCTCCCAGACCCAGTACTTC. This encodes CASSFSQTQYF.

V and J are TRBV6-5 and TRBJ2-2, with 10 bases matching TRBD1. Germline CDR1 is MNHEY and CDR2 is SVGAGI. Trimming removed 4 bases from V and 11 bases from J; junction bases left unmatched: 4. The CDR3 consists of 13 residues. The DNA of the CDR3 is TGTGCCAGCAGTTCCCGGGACAGGGGAGAGCTGTTTTTT. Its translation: CASSSRDRGELFF.

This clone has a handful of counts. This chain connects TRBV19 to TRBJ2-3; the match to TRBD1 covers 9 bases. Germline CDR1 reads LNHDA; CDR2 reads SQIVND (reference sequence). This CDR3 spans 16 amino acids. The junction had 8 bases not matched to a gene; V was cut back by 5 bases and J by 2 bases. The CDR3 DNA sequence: TGTGCCAGTAGTGCCTGGGACAGGGAGGACACAGATACGCAGTATTTT. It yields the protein CASSAWDREDTDTQYF.

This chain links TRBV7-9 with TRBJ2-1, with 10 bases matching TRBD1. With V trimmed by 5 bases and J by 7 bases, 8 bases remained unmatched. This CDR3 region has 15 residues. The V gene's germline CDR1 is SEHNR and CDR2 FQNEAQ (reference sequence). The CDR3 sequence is CASSGGQGVRNEQFF. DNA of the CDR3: TGTGCCAGCAGCGGAGGACAGGGGGTGCGGAATGAGCAGTTCTTC.

The CDR3 is CASSIFLFQVSNQPQHF. DNA of the CDR3: TGTGCCAGTAGTATCTTCCTTTTTCAGGTTAGCAATCAGCCCCAGCATTTT. The chain couples TRBV19 to TRBJ1-5, with D unresolved. CDR1 LNHDA and CDR2 SQIVND come from the germline V gene (reference sequence). The CDR3 length is 17 residues. V was pared by 3 bases and J by 0 bases, with 15 bases between.

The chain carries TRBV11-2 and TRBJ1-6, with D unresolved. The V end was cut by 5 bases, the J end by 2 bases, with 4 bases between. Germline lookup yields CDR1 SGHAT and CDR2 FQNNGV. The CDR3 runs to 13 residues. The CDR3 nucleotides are TGTGCCAGCAGCCCCACCTATAATTCACCCCTCCACTTT. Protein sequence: CASSPTYNSPLHF.

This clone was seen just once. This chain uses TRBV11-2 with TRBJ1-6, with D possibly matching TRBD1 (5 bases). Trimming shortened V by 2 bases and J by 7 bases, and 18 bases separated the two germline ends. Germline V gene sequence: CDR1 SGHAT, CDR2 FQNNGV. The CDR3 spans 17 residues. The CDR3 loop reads CASSLTAGAGGNSPLHF. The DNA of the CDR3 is TGTGCCAGCAGCTTAACCGCTGGGGCAGGAGGGAATTCACCCCTCCACTTT.

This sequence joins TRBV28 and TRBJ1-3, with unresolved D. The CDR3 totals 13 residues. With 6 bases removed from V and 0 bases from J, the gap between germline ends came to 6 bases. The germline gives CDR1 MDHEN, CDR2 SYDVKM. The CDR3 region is CASRVASGNTIYF. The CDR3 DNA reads TGTGCCAGCAGGGTGGCCTCTGGAAACACCATATATTTT.

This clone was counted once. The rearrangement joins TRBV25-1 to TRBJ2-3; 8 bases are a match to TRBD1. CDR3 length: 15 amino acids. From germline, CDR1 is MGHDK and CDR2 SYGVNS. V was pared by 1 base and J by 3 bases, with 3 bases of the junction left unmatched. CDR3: CASSEWQGATDTQYF. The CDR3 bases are TGTGCCAGCAGTGAATGGCAGGGGGCGACAGATACGCAGTATTTT.

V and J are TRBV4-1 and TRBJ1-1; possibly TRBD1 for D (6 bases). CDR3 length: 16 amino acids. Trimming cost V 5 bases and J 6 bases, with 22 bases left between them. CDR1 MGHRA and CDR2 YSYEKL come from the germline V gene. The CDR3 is CASSSETGSRVPEAFF. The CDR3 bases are TGCGCCAGCAGCTCCGAGACAGGTTCGAGGGTCCCTGAAGCTTTCTTT.

The CDR3 sequence: CASSSQSRVGAPLHF. The CDR3 nucleotides are TGTGCCAGCAGCTCACAGAGCCGGGTCGGGGCACCCCTCCACTTT. V is TRBV7-9 and J is TRBJ1-6, with D unclear. Germline lookup yields CDR1 SEHNR and CDR2 FQNEAQ (reference sequence). The CDR3 is 15 residues long. V was shortened by 4 bases and J by 11 bases, with 18 bases between the two germline ends.

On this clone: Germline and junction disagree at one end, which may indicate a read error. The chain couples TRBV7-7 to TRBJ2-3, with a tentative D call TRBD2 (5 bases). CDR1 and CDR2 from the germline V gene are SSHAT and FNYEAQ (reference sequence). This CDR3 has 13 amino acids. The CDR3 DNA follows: TGTGCTAGCAGCCCGGACTTGGCAGATACGCAGTATTTT. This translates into CASSPDLADTQYF.

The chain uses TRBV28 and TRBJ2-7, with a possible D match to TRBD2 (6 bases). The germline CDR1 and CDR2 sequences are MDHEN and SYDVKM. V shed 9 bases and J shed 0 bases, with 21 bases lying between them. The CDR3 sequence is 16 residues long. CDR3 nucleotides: TGTGCCAGTAGGGAAGGGACTGACAGAGCCTCCTACGAGCAGTACTTC. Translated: CASREGTDRASYEQYF.

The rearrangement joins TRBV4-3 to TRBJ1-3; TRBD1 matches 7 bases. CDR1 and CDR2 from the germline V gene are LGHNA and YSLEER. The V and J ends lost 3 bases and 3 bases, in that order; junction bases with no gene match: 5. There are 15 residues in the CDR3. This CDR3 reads CASSQTGNIGNTIYF. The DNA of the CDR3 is TGCGCCAGCAGCCAGACAGGGAATATTGGAAACACCATATATTTT.

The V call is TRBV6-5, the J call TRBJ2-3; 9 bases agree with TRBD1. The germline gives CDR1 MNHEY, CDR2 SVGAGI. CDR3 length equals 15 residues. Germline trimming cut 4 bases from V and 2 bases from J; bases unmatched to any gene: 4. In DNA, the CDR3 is TGTGCCAGCAGTTTGAGGACAGGGGCCACAGATACGCAGTATTTT. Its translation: CASSLRTGATDTQYF.